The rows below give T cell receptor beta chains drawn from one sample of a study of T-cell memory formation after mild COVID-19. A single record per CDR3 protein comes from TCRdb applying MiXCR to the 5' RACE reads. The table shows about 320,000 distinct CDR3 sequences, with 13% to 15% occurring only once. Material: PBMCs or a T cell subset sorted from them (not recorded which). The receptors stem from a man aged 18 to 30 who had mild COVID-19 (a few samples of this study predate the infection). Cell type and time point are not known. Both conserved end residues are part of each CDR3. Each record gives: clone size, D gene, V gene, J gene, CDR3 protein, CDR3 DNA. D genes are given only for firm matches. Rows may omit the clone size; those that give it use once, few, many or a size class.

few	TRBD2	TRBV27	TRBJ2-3	CASSLWASGGPSSDTQYF	TGTGCCAGCAGTTTATGGGCTAGCGGGGGGCCTAGCTCAGATACGCAGTATTTT
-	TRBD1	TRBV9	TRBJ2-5	CASSARQGRQETQYF	TGTGCCAGCAGCGCGAGACAGGGACGTCAAGAGACCCAGTACTTC
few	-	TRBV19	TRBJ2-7	CASSPGTLYEQYF	TGTGCCAGTAGTCCGGGGACACTCTACGAGCAGTACTTC
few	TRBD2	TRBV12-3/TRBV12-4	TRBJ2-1	CASRPLAVYNEQFF	TGTGCCAGCAGGCCACTAGCGGTTTACAATGAGCAGTTCTTC
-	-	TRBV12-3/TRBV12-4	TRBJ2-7	CASSDNRYYGQYF	TGTGCCAGCAGCGACAACAGGTACTACGGGCAGTACTTC
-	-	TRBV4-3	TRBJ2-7	CASSTHRGGEQYF	TGCGCCAGCAGCACCCACAGGGGGGGCGAGCAGTACTTC
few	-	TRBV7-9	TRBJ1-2	CASTRQENYGYTF	TGTGCCAGCACAAGACAGGAAAACTATGGCTACACCTTC
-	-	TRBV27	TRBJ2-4	CASSLKGRFLAKNIQYF	TGTGCCAGCAGTTTAAAGGGCAGATTTCTAGCCAAAAACATTCAGTACTTC
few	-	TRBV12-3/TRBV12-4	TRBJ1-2	CASSPVGAAGGYTF	TGTGCCAGCAGTCCTGTTGGGGCAGCGGGCGGCTACACCTTC
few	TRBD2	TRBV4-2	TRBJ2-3	CASSQVGGGRYF	TGTGCCAGCAGCCAAGTCGGGGGGGGGCGGTATTTT
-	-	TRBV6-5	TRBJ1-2	CASTPAGGGYTF	TGTGCCAGCACCCCCGCCGGCGGTGGCTACACCTTC
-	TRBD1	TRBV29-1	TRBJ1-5	CSVGQGVGNQPQHF	TGCAGCGTTGGACAGGGGGTAGGGAATCAGCCCCAGCATTTT
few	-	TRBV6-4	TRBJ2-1	CASARDGGHYNEQFF	TGTGCCAGCGCCCGAGATGGGGGTCATTACAATGAGCAGTTCTTC
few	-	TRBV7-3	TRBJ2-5	CASSPLGGETQYF	TGTGCCAGCAGCCCTCTAGGGGGAGAGACCCAGTACTTC
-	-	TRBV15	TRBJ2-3	CATSRGGGGRDTQYF	TGTGCCACCAGCAGAGGAGGAGGGGGCAGAGATACGCAGTATTTT
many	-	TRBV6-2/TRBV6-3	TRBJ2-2	CASSPGRGLNGELFF	TGTGCCAGCAGTCCCGGCCGGGGGCTTAACGGGGAGCTGTTTTTT
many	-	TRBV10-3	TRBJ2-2	CAIREGSSVGELFF	TGTGCCATCAGGGAGGGTTCGAGTGTCGGGGAGCTGTTTTTT
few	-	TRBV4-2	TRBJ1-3	CASSQDLFASGNTIYF	TGTGCCAGCAGCCAAGATCTGTTTGCATCTGGAAACACCATATATTTT
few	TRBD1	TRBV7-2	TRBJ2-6	CASSLSGTGLSGANVLTF	TGTGCCAGCAGCCTGTCCGGGACAGGGCTCTCTGGGGCCAACGTCCTGACTTTC
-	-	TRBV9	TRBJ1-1	CASSGSRWGTTVDTEAFF	TGTGCCAGCAGCGGATCCAGGTGGGGAACCACAGTTGACACTGAAGCTTTCTTT
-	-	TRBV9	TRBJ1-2	CASSVGTGRYGYTF	TGTGCCAGCAGCGTAGGAACAGGTCGCTATGGCTACACCTTC
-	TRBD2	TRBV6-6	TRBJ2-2	CASSLGRGWTGELFF	TGTGCCAGCAGTCTCGGGAGGGGTTGGACCGGGGAGCTGTTTTTT
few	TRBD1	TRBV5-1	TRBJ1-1	CASSRDRVTEAFF	TGCGCCAGCAGCAGGGACAGGGTTACTGAAGCTTTCTTT
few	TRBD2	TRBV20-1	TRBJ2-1	CSAAGTSLNEQFF	TGCAGTGCAGCCGGGACTAGCCTCAATGAGCAGTTCTTC
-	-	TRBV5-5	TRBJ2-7	CASSLVGDFGEQYF	TGTGCCAGCAGCTTGGTTGGGGACTTCGGCGAGCAGTACTTC
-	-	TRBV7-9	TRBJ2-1	CASSLKGIYNEQFF	TGTGCCAGCAGCTTGAAGGGGATCTACAATGAGCAGTTCTTC
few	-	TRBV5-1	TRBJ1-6	CASNDASYNSPLHF	TGCGCTTCAAACGACGCCTCCTATAATTCACCCCTCCACTTT
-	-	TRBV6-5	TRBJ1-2	CASSYGPSGGYTF	TGTGCCAGCAGTTACGGACCCTCGGGAGGCTACACCTTC
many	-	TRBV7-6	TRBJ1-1	CASSLGGPGTEAFF	TGTGCCAGCAGCTTAGGGGGGCCGGGCACTGAAGCTTTCTTT
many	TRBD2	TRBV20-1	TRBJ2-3	CSAGGGAGNTDTQYF	TGCAGTGCTGGCGGGGGTGCGGGGAACACAGATACGCAGTATTTT
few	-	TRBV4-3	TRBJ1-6	CASRDGYSSYNSPLHF	TGCGCCAGCAGGGACGGATATAGCTCCTATAATTCACCCCTCCACTTT
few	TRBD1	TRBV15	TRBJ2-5	CATSRGTGTQETQYF	TGTGCCACCAGCAGGGGGACAGGGACGCAAGAGACCCAGTACTTC
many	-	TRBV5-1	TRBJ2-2	CASTGTAYTGELFF	TGCGCCAGCACCGGGACCGCCTACACCGGGGAGCTGTTTTTT
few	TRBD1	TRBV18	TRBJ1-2	CASSLGDREYGYTF	TGTGCCAGCTCACTCGGGGACAGGGAGTATGGCTACACCTTC
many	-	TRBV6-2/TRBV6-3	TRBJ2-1	CASSYPKGGLGGEQFF	TGTGCCAGCAGTTACCCGAAGGGGGGCCTGGGGGGTGAGCAGTTCTTC
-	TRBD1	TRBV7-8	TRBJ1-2	CASSLRGQLPNYGYTF	TGTGCCAGCAGCTTAAGGGGACAGCTCCCTAACTATGGCTACACCTTC
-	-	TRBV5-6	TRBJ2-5	CASSLRTGARETQYF	TGTGCCAGCAGCTTGAGAACGGGGGCCAGGGAGACCCAGTACTTC